This TCR beta chain emerged from a study of T cell changes during pregnancy in multiple sclerosis. Measured with immunoSEQ multiplex PCR; TCRdb has only the in-frame clones, and not every one. The sample carries about 80,000 clones, roughly 94% recorded once. V shed 6 bases and J shed 5 bases, with 8 bases lying between them. From germline, CDR1 is ENHRY and CDR2 SYGVKD. The CDR3 loop spans 11 amino acids. J is TRBJ2-7 and V is TRBV10-3, with D perhaps matching TRBD2 (6 bases). Sequences were derived from peripheral blood, sampled before pregnancy. The TCR was taken from a female donor with multiple sclerosis, enrolled in a pregnancy study. CDR3 DNA: TGTGCCATCAGCACTAGCAACGAGCAGTACTTC. Protein product: CAISTSNEQYF.